This T cell receptor beta chain was sequenced for a study of T cells expressing NK-cell markers. Study details: Seven HCMV-seropositive donors and one seronegative donor made up the eight sequenced donors. Study results and limitations: Roughly six donors showed dominant NKG2C+ clonotypes comprising about 1.0-7.5% of their CD8+ T cells. The study found these clonotypes also leading the CD3+CD56-NKG2C+ fraction in a few donors.

TCRdb derives one entry per CDR3 protein from the 5' RACE reads, leaving out DNA. Its listing shows about 460,000 distinct CDR3 sequences. About this clonotype: Antigen unknown.

Germline V lookup: CDR1 LGHDT, CDR2 YNNKEL (reference sequence). This CDR3 spans 13 amino acids. This chain joins TRBV3-1 and TRBJ1-4; TCRdb picks TRBD1, but there is no DNA to check that call. The sequence derives from a woman aged 45-65 years in good health. The specimen was blood T cells: a sorted CD56 or NKG2C T cell subset, CD4+ or CD8+ T cells, or bulk PBMC T cells (not recorded which). The CDR3 is CASTDRGEGKLFF.